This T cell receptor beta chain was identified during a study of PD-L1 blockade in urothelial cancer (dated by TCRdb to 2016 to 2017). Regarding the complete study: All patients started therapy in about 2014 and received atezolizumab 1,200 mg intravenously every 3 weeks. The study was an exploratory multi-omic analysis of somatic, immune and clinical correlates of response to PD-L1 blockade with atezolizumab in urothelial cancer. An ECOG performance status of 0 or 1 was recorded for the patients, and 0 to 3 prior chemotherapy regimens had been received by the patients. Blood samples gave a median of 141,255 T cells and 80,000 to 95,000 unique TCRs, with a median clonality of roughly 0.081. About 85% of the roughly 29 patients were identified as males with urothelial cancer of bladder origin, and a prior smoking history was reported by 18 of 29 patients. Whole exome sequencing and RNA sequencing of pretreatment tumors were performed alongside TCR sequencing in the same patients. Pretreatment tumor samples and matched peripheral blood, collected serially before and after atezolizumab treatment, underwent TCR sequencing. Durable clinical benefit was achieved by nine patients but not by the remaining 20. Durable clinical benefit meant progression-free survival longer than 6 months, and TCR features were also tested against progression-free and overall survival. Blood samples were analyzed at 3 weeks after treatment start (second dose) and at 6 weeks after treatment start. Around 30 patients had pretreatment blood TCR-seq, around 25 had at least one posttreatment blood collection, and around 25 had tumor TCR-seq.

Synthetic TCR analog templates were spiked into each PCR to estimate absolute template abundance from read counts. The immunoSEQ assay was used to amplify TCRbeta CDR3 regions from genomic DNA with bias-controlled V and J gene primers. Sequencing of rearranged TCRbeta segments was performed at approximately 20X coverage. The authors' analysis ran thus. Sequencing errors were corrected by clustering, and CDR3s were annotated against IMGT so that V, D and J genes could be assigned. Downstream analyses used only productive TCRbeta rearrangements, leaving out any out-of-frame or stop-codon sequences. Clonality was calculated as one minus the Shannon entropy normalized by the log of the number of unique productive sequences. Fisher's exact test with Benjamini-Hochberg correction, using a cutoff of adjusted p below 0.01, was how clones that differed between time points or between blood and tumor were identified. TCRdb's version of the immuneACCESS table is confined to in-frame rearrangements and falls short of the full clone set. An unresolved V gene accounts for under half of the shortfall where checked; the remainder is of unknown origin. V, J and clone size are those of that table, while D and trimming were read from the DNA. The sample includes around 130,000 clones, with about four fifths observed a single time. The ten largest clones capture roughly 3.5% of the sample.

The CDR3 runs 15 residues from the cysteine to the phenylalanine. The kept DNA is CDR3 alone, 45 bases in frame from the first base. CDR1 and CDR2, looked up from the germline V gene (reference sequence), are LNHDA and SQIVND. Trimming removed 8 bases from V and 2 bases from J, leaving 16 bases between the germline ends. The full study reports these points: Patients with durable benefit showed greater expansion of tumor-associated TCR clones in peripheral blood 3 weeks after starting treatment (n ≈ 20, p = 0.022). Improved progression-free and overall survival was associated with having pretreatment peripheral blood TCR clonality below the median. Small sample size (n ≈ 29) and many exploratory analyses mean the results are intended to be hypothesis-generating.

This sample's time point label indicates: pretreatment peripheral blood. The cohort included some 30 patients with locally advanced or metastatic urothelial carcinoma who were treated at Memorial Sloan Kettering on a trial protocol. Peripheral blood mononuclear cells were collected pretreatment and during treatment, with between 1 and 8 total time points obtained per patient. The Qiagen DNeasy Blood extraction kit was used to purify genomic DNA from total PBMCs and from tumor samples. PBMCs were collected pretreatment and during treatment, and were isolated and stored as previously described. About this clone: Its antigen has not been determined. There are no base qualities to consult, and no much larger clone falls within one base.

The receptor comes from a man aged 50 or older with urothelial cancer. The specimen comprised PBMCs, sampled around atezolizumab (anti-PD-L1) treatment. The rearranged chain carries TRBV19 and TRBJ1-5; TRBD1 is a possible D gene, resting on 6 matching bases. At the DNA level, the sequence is TGTGCCAGTTCCCGCGGGGGGGGCGGCAATCAGCCCCAGCATTTT. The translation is CASSRGGGGNQPQHF.